Listed below are T cell receptor beta chains from one sample, sequenced in a study of T cell responses to AZD1222 COVID-19 vaccine. Sequencing used immunoSEQ multiplex PCR; TCRdb keeps in-frame clones, though not all of them. The table includes about 110,000 clones, about nine tenths detected once. The sequencing here drew on peripheral blood, taken on day 0 of AZD1222 vaccination. These receptors were obtained from an adult in good health. The CDR3 runs from the conserved cysteine through the conserved F or W. A D gene is named only where the DNA matches it firmly. For some rows the clone size is stated as once, few or many, or as a class when expanded; others skip it.

size	J	V	D	DNA	CDR3
-	TRBJ2-7	TRBV15	-	TGTGCCACCAGCAGAGATCACAGCCCCTACGAGCAGTACTTC	CATSRDHSPYEQYF
-	TRBJ1-4	TRBV6-5	TRBD1	TGTGCCACTACGACCGGGACAGCCTGGGGGGGAAAACTGTTTTTT	CATTTGTAWGGKLFF
-	TRBJ2-5	TRBV3-1/TRBV3-2	-	TGTGCCAGCAGCCAAGGCGGAGAGACCCAGTACTTC	CASSQGGETQYF
-	TRBJ2-7	TRBV12-3/TRBV12-4	TRBD2	TGTGCCAGCAGTTCGAGGGAGGGGTACGAGCAGTACTTC	CASSSREGYEQYF
-	TRBJ2-5	TRBV5-1	-	TGCGCCAGCAGCCGCTCGGGATTCCAAGAGACCCAGTACTTC	CASSRSGFQETQYF
-	TRBJ2-1	TRBV19	-	TGTGCCAGTAGTTCCCAGTTGTACAATGAGCAGTTCTTC	CASSSQLYNEQFF
-	TRBJ1-6	TRBV3-1/TRBV3-2	-	TGTGCCAGCAGCCAAGAGGGGACGGGGAATTCACCCCTCCACTTT	CASSQEGTGNSPLHF
-	TRBJ1-2	TRBV7-3	-	TGTGCCAGCAGCCCCCGGGGTGGGGGTGGCTACACCTTC	CASSPRGGGGYTF
once	TRBJ1-2	TRBV5-1	TRBD1	TGCGCCAGCAGCTTGGGACAGGGACAGGGCTACACCTTC	CASSLGQGQGYTF
-	TRBJ1-2	TRBV11-2	-	TGTGCCAGCAGCCCAGCCGGCGGGGATGGCTACACCTTC	CASSPAGGDGYTF
-	TRBJ1-6	TRBV5-8	-	TGTGCCAGCAGCTTGGGAGGGTATAGAAATTCACCCCTCCACTTT	CASSLGGYRNSPLHF
-	TRBJ1-4	TRBV5-1	-	TGCGCCAGCAGAGCAGGAGAAAATGAAAAACTGTTTTTT	CASRAGENEKLFF
-	TRBJ2-3	TRBV24-1	TRBD2	TGTGCCACCAGTGGGGGAGGGCCAGATACGCAGTATTTT	CATSGGGPDTQYF
-	TRBJ1-3	TRBV12-3/TRBV12-4	-	TGTGCCAGCTCGAGAGCCCTTGGAAACACCATATATTTT	CASSRALGNTIYF
-	TRBJ1-1	TRBV6-1	-	TGTGCCAGCAGTGAAGCGCTGGGGGGGATGAACACTGAAGCTTTCTTT	CASSEALGGMNTEAFF
-	TRBJ1-2	TRBV12-5	-	TGTGCTAGTGGTCCCGACAGCGGCTACACCTTC	CASGPDSGYTF
-	TRBJ2-7	TRBV9	-	TGTGCCAGCAGCGTAGACGGGGGCGGCTACGAGCAGTACTTC	CASSVDGGGYEQYF
-	TRBJ2-1	TRBV28	TRBD2	TGTGCCAGCAGTTTTGGTGACGGGGGGTCCTACAATGAGCAGTTCTTC	CASSFGDGGSYNEQFF
-	TRBJ2-3	TRBV28	-	TGTGCCAGCAGACTGATGCGGGGTTTGGCGGGGGCACTCACAGATACGCAGTATTTT	CASRLMRGLAGALTDTQYF
-	TRBJ2-3	TRBV7-9	TRBD2	TGTGCCAGCAGCCTAGCGGGGGCCCCAGATACGCAGTATTTT	CASSLAGAPDTQYF
-	TRBJ2-3	TRBV27	-	TGTGCCAGCAGTTTATTGGGAGATACGCAGTATTTT	CASSLLGDTQYF
once	TRBJ1-1	TRBV9	-	TGTGCCAGCAGCGACCCAACAGCCGGCAATAAAGCTTTCTTT	CASSDPTAGNKAFF
-	TRBJ1-1	TRBV5-1	TRBD1	TGCGCCAGCAGCGGACAGGGGAGGCGCACTGAAGCTTTCTTT	CASSGQGRRTEAFF
once	TRBJ2-3	TRBV19	TRBD2	TGTGCCAGTAGTACCTTCTCCCGGGGGGGAAAAGATACGCAGTATTTT	CASSTFSRGGKDTQYF
once	TRBJ2-7	TRBV2	-	TGTGCCAGCAGTGCCTTGGACTCTCCTCGGCAGTACTTC	CASSALDSPRQYF
once	TRBJ1-2	TRBV3-1/TRBV3-2	-	TGTGCCAGCACCGGGGTTTCAGCTGGCTATGGCTACACCTTC	CASTGVSAGYGYTF
-	TRBJ1-1	TRBV11-2	-	TGTGCCAGCAGCTTAGGAGGTGAAGCTTTCTTT	CASSLGGEAFF
-	TRBJ1-5	TRBV30	TRBD1	TGTGCCTGGAGTGCGGGACAGGGCAATCAGCCCCAGCATTTT	CAWSAGQGNQPQHF
few	TRBJ2-7	TRBV4-1	TRBD2	TGCGCCAGCAGCCACCCAAGGGTACTAGCGGACACCTACGAGCAGTACTTC	CASSHPRVLADTYEQYF
-	TRBJ1-1	TRBV11-3	-	TGTGCCAGCAGCTTAGGAGGGGTGGTAACTGAAGCTTTCTTT	CASSLGGVVTEAFF
-	TRBJ1-1	TRBV5-8	-	TGTGCCAGCAGCCTAACGAACACTGAAGCTTTCTTT	CASSLTNTEAFF
-	TRBJ2-5	TRBV5-6	-	TGTGCCAGCAGCTCCCGTCCGGGAGAGACCCAGTACTTC	CASSSRPGETQYF
-	TRBJ2-7	TRBV19	-	TGTGCCAGTAGTATCAGGGACGCCTACGAGCAGTACTTC	CASSIRDAYEQYF
-	TRBJ1-2	TRBV5-1	-	TGCGCCAGCTCCTCCGGATATACAGGGCTTGGCTATGGCTACACCTTC	CASSSGYTGLGYGYTF
-	TRBJ1-2	TRBV3-1/TRBV3-2	-	TGTGCCAGCAGCCAAGGGCCCCAGGGAGGGTATGGCTACACCTTC	CASSQGPQGGYGYTF
-	TRBJ2-7	TRBV5-1	-	TGCGCCAGCAGCGCCTCAGGCATGAGCGAGCAGTACTTC	CASSASGMSEQYF
-	TRBJ2-1	TRBV5-1	-	TGCGCCAGCGAGAGGACTCCAGTAGACAATGAGCAGTTCTTC	CASERTPVDNEQFF
-	TRBJ1-1	TRBV10-3	TRBD1	TGTGCCATCAGTGAGTCGACAGGGTCACTGGATGAAGCTTTCTTT	CAISESTGSLDEAFF
-	TRBJ1-3	TRBV18	TRBD1	TGTGCCAGCTCCCGGGACAGCTCCTCTGGAAACACCATATATTTT	CASSRDSSSGNTIYF
-	TRBJ1-2	TRBV12-3/TRBV12-4	TRBD1	TGTGCCAGCTCCCTGGGCAGGGGGCATGGCTACACCTTC	CASSLGRGHGYTF
-	TRBJ2-1	TRBV9	TRBD2	TGTGCCAGCAGCGTTAGCGGGGGGGCCGATGAGCAGTTCTTC	CASSVSGGADEQFF
-	TRBJ1-2	TRBV19	-	TGTGCCAGTAGTATAAATGAGGTCGGAGGCTACACCTTC	CASSINEVGGYTF
-	TRBJ2-5	TRBV9	-	TGTGCCAGCAGCCAGAGGGGGGGTAGTCAAGAGACCCAGTACTTC	CASSQRGGSQETQYF
-	TRBJ2-7	TRBV7-9	TRBD1	TGTGCGGGAGGGACAGGGGGCGCCGAGCAGTACTTC	CAGGTGGAEQYF
-	TRBJ2-6	TRBV2	TRBD1	TGTGCCAGCAGAACCCCGGGACAGGGGGCGGGCGGGGCCAACGTCCTGACTTTC	CASRTPGQGAGGANVLTF
-	TRBJ2-2	TRBV4-2	TRBD2	TGTGCCAGCAGCCCGACCCGGGGGGGCGGGGAGCTGTTTTTT	CASSPTRGGGELFF
once	TRBJ2-2	TRBV6-5	-	TGTGCCAGCAGTTACCGAGGGACGGCGAACACCGGGGAGCTGTTTTTT	CASSYRGTANTGELFF
-	TRBJ2-7	TRBV28	-	TGTGCCAGCAGTTACTCGGACGGGAGCTCCTACGAGCAGTACTTC	CASSYSDGSSYEQYF
-	TRBJ1-1	TRBV27	-	TGTGCCAGCAGTTTATCCTTGGACAGGAACACTGAAGCTTTCTTT	CASSLSLDRNTEAFF
-	TRBJ1-1	TRBV6-1	-	TGTGCCAGCAGTGAACATCGGCTTGAGACTGAAGCTTTCTTT	CASSEHRLETEAFF
-	TRBJ2-3	TRBV28	TRBD2	TGTGCCAGCAGTTCGGGACTAGACACGCAGTATTTT	CASSSGLDTQYF
-	TRBJ1-6	TRBV2	-	TGTGCCAGCAGTGAAGTGGCGAATTCACCCCTCCACTTT	CASSEVANSPLHF